This TCR beta chain originates from a study of shared clonotypes between healthy human individuals. Study results and limitations: Memory subsets had estimated richness that was generally smaller than that of naive subsets. Some naive CD4 clonotypes, around 4.7%, turned up in common across four donors.

Note on this clone: Antigen unknown.

Naivety among CD8 cells was defined by CD45RO negativity and positive CCR7 selection, thereby excluding terminally differentiated effector memory CD45RA+ cells. Germline V gives CDR1 MNHEY, CDR2 SMNVEV (reference sequence). V dropped 5 bases and J dropped 12; count of bases not matched to a gene: 9. The CDR3 is made up of 12 amino acids. Genomic DNA per cell subset filled all wells of several immunoSEQ plates. Under the authors' procedure: Quality scores were absent from the junction-only immunoSEQ sequences, so filtering differed. Repertoires were generated with immunoSEQ multiplex PCR, while TCRdb's copy carries only in-frame clones and drops some. D and trimming come from the DNA, and the V and J calls and clone size come from that table. Among 600,000 or so clones listed, 98% were seen once.

The sample consisted of naive CD8+ T cells sorted from blood. The V gene is TRBV27, the J gene TRBJ1-1; 7 bases map to TRBD1. The TCR comes from a man younger than 45 in good health. CDR3 sequence reads: CASSRPDRVTFF. CDR3 DNA sequence: TGTGCCAGCAGTCGGCCTGACAGGGTTACTTTCTTT.